A single sample is the source of the 4 T cell receptor beta chains below, sequenced in a study of molecular identifiers for immune sequencing clone quantification. TCRdb re-called the PCR reads with MiXCR, one entry per CDR3 protein. In the table there are some 320,000 distinct CDR3 sequences, 20% to 25% of which are singletons. The sample consisted of naive CD8+ T cells from blood, with Jurkat cell RNA spiked in. Sample subset: FACS-sorted CD8+CD4-CCR7+CD45RA+ naive T cells. These receptors all come from a human donor in good health. Some libraries in this study had Jurkat cell RNA spiked in.

The rearrangement links TRBV19 to TRBJ2-3; D may be TRBD1 or TRBD2 (5 bases each). CDR1 LNHDA and CDR2 SQIVND come from the germline V gene (reference sequence). Trimming cost V 7 bases and J 6 bases, with 20 bases left between them. The CDR3 has 15 residues. The CDR3 DNA follows: TGTGCCAGTACATACGGGACCAACTTGGAGGATACGCAGTATTTT. This codes for CASTYGTNLEDTQYF.

The sample holds many counts of this clonotype. This chain uses TRBV29-1 with TRBJ2-7, with 8 bases lining up with TRBD1. The CDR3 consists of 13 residues. Trimming cost V 7 bases and J 2 bases; bases outside gene matches: 7. CDR1 is SQVTM, CDR2 ANQGSEA, per germline. The CDR3 DNA reads as TGCAGCGCCGGGGACAGGCAAGCCTACGAGCAGTACTTC. Translating it yields CSAGDRQAYEQYF.

In the case of this clonotype: A much larger clone differs from this one at a single base, so this may be a read error. The chain is built from TRBV9 and TRBJ1-1; no firm D call. Germline V gene data show CDR1 as SGDLS and CDR2 as YYNGEE. CDR3 length equals 13 residues. The CDR3 DNA follows: TGTGCCAACAGCGTAGAGCTGAACACTGAAGCTTTCTTT. Translated, it gives CANSVELNTEAFF.

This clonotype was seen only a few times. The V and J genes are TRBV6-1 and TRBJ2-1; 7 bases agree with TRBD1. Germline loops: CDR1 MNHNS, CDR2 SASEGT. This CDR3 spans 16 amino acids. V shed 5 bases, J shed 6 bases, and the junction held 13 bases outside the gene matches. The CDR3 DNA is TGTGCCAGCAGTCCTCAAACAGGGGTGAGAGGCAATGAGCAGTTCTTC. Its protein is CASSPQTGVRGNEQFF.